This T cell receptor (beta chain) was observed in a study of blood T cell repertoires in COVID-19. V dropped 5 bases and J dropped 3 bases, with 9 bases sitting between them. The CDR3 spans 13 residues. CDR1 is SEHNR, CDR2 FQNEAQ, per germline (reference sequence). Assay: immunoSEQ multiplex PCR; the TCRdb copy retains only in-frame clones and omits some. The sample shows about 130,000 clones, 86% of them seen only once. Across under 25 US areas, participants ranged in age from about 18 to 89 years. Allocation to cohorts depended on clinical history reported by the participants. This sequence was found in a woman between 45 and 65 years old who had recovered from COVID-19. The rearrangement links TRBV7-9 to TRBJ2-3; D gene uncertain. Specimen: PBMCs or T cells enriched from blood (not recorded which). The CDR3 protein is CASSPVPTDTQYF. As DNA, the CDR3 is TGTGCCAGCAGCCCGGTTCCGACAGATACGCAGTATTTT. Using reference TRBV7-9 and TRBJ2-3 for the parts outside the CDR3, the full variable domain is DTGVSQNPRHKITKRGQNVTFRCDPISEHNRLYWYRQTLGQGPEFLTYFQNEAQLEKSRLLSDRFSAERPKGSFSTLEIQRTEQGDSAMYLCASSPVPTDTQYFGPGTRLTVL.